The 9 T cell receptor beta chains reported below all come from one sample, sequenced in a study of T cells in women clearing cervical HPV infection. Produced via immunoSEQ multiplex PCR; TCRdb's table is partial and in-frame only. This table lists under 40,000 clones. Source material: blood buffy coat. These receptors originate from a woman aged 18 to 75 with a cervical HPV16 infection that either progressed to CIN3+ or cleared (not recorded which).

Turning to this clone: With the read ending 3 residues before the CDR3 end, the germline J gene is used to fill in that end. This chain joins TRBV19 and TRBJ2-2; D is possibly TRBD2 (6 bases). The CDR3 sequence is 18 residues long. V lost 6 bases to trimming and J lost 5 bases, with 25 bases between them. Germline CDR1 LNHDA, CDR2 SQIVND (reference sequence). CDR3 region: CASRARGRPAGETGELFF. The sequenced CDR3 bases are TGTGCCAGTAGGGCGCGGGGTCGACCGGCGGGTGAAACCGGGGAG.

This CDR3 reads CSARGQVDQPQHF. The covered CDR3 bases are TGCAGTGCTAGGGGCCAGGTAGATCAGCCC. This chain connects TRBV20-1 to TRBJ1-5, with no clear D. The read comes to an end 3 residues before the CDR3 does, leaving the germline J gene to fill in the end. The CDR3 totals 13 residues. Germline V CDR1 and CDR2: DFQATT, SNEGSKA (reference sequence). Deletions cut 3 bases from V and 5 bases from J, with 11 bases between.

A remark on this clone: The read ends 3 residues early relative to the CDR3; the germline J gene fills the gap. The chain uses TRBV20-1 and TRBJ1-1; the match to TRBD1 covers 7 bases. V lost 4 bases, J lost 7 bases, and 6 bases stayed unmatched. The CDR3 sequence is 12 residues long. CDR1 and CDR2 (germline): DFQATT, SNEGSKA (reference sequence). CDR3 DNA, as far as it was read: TGCAGTGCTAAACAGGGGTCCGGTGAA. Protein sequence: CSAKQGSGE. The whole CDR3 protein reads CSAKQGSGEAFF.

Points on this clone: The CDR3 end is not reached by the read, which stops 3 residues before it; the germline J gene fills it in. J is TRBJ2-7 and V is TRBV5-1; 10 bases match TRBD1. Germline loops: CDR1 SGHRS, CDR2 YFSETQ. CDR3 length: 14 amino acids. J gave up 2 bases and V 6 bases, and 5 bases lay outside the gene matches. The sequenced CDR3 bases are TGCGCCAGCAAACGGGGACAGGGGCCCTACGAG. Its protein product is CASKRGQGPYE. The entire CDR3 sequence reads CASKRGQGPYEQYF.

About this clone: The read ends 3 residues shy of where the CDR3 ends; the end is completed using the germline J gene. The V and J genes are TRBV5-1 and TRBJ1-5; the match to TRBD1 covers 7 bases. Trimming took 4 bases from V and 0 from J; bases not matched to a gene: 4. Germline lookup yields CDR1 SGHRS and CDR2 YFSETQ. This CDR3 has 15 amino acids. CDR3 DNA (partial): TGCGCCAGCAGCATGGGGACAGCTAGCAATCAGCCC. It codes for CASSMGTASNQP. The complete CDR3 reads CASSMGTASNQPQHF.

Points on this clone: The read ends 3 residues before the CDR3 terminus; that terminus is restored from the germline J gene. The rearrangement uses TRBV28 and TRBJ2-2; D is tentatively TRBD1 or TRBD2 (5 bases each). V was trimmed by 4 bases and J by 1 base, leaving 10 bases between them. This CDR3 is 15 amino acids long. Germline V gene sequence: CDR1 MDHEN, CDR2 SYDVKM. This CDR3 is CASSSRGENTGELFF. CDR3 DNA (partial): TGTGCCAGCAGTTCGAGAGGGGAGAACACCGGGGAG.

A word on this clone: From the germline J gene comes the end of the CDR3, since the read stops 3 residues before it. The rearrangement joins TRBV7-2 to TRBJ2-7, with D perhaps TRBD2 (5 bases). Trimming took off 5 bases at V and 1 base at J, with 12 bases between the two ends. CDR3 length: 14 amino acids. Germline V gives CDR1 SGHTA, CDR2 FQGNSA. The CDR3 loop is CASSRGLESYEQYF. CDR3 DNA (partial): TGTGCCAGCAGCCGAGGACTGGAGTCCTACGAG.

In regard to this clone: Read coverage stops 3 residues before the CDR3 terminus; the germline J gene supplies the remainder. The chain carries TRBV7-9 and TRBJ1-1; weak D call: TRBD1 (6 bases). Trimming removed 3 bases from V and 5 bases from J, with 13 bases in between. Germline assignment: CDR1 SEHNR and CDR2 FQNEAQ (reference sequence). CDR3 length: 14 amino acids. The covered CDR3 bases are TGTGCCAGCAGCTTGGATACAGGGAGTACTGAA. It is translated as CASSLDTGSTE. The whole CDR3 region reads CASSLDTGSTEAFF.

A note on this clone: The read is 3 residues too short to cover the CDR3 end, so that end is filled in from the germline J gene. The rearrangement joins TRBV2 to TRBJ1-6, with D uncertain. V was pared by 6 bases and J by 7 bases, with 13 bases between. Germline CDR1 reads SNHLY; CDR2 reads FYNNEI. The CDR3 contains 14 residues. The sequenced part of the CDR3 DNA is TGTGCCAGCAGGGAGGTCGGGTCGAATTCACCC. It is translated as CASREVGSNSP. The CDR3 in full is CASREVGSNSPLHF.